The clone carrying this T cell receptor (beta chain) appeared a few times. Genes and germline come from the mouse. The CDR3 end falls 1 residue outside the read, so it is completed with the germline J gene. Time point of the sample: mouse harvest day 7 after allogeneic transplant. The graft held 10^6 splenic CD5+ T cells and 10^7 T-cell-depleted bone marrow cells. This record comes from a study of tissue T cells after allogeneic stem cell transplantation. Germline V lookup: CDR1 GKSSPN, CDR2 SITVG. CDR3 length: 13 residues. With V trimmed by 3 bases and J by 6 bases, 6 bases remained unmatched. Assay used: immunoSEQ multiplex PCR; TCRdb lists only in-frame clones, some missing. Among about 2,000 clones, 54% were seen once, and the ten largest hold 24%.

The sequenced sample was spleen. The chain has TRBV31 and TRBJ2-5; 7 nucleotides line up with TRBD2. The TCR sequence derives from a female BALB/c mouse given C57BL/6 T cells with graft-versus-host disease after an allogeneic hematopoietic cell transplant. CDR3 protein: CAWSPGTEDTQYF. The CDR3 DNA, read in part, is TGTGCCTGGAGCCCAGGGACTGAGGACACCCAGTAC. Using reference TRBV31 and TRBJ2-5 for the parts outside the CDR3, the full variable domain is AQTIHQWPVAEIKAVGSPLSLGCTIKGKSSPNLYWYWQATGGTLQQLFYSITVGQVESVVQLNLSASRPKDDQFILSTEKLLLSHSGFYLCAWSPGTEDTQYFGPGTRLLVL.